What follows describes a single T cell receptor beta chain. A second PCR of 7 to 11 cycles used a sample-barcoded 5' primer and a J-beta primer mix. In TCRdb, the 5' RACE reads were re-called with MiXCR into one record per CDR3 protein. Counted here are fewer than 2 million distinct CDR3 sequences, 39% occurring once; the ten biggest clones make up 23%. This record comes from a study of blood T cells in healthy people across ages. Healthy Russian Caucasian donors spanned ages about 6 to 100 years. The sequence came from a human donor in good health. Sequences were obtained from blood.

The chain's CDR3 is CASRGVFGDTEAFF. The CDR3 bases are TGTGCCAGCAGGGGGGTGTTTGGGGACACTGAAGCTTTCTTT. The chain recombines TRBV6-4 with TRBJ1-1, with D possibly matching TRBD1 (5 bases). The CDR3 length is 14 residues. Trimming removed 6 bases at V and 3 bases at J, with 14 bases between. In germline, CDR1 is MRHNA, CDR2 SNTAGT.